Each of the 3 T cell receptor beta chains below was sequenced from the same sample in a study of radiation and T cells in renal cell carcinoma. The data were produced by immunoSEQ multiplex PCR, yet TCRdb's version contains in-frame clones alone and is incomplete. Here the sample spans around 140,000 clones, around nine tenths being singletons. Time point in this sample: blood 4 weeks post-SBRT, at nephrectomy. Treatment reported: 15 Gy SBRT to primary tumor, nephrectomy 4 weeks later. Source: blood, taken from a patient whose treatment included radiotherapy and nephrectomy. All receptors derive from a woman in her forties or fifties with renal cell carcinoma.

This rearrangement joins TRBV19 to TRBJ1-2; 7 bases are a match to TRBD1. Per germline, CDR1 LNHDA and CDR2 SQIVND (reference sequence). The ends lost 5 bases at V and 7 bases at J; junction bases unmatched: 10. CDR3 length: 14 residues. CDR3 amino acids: CASSVTGTVVGYTF. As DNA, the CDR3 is TGTGCCAGTAGTGTAACCGGGACAGTCGTTGGCTACACCTTC.

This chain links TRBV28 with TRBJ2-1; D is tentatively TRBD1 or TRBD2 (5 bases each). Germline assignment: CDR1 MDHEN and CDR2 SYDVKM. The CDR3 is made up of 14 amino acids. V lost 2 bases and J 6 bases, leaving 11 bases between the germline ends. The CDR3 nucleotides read TGTGCCAGCAGTTTAAATCTTGGGGGCAATGAGCAGTTCTTC. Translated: CASSLNLGGNEQFF.

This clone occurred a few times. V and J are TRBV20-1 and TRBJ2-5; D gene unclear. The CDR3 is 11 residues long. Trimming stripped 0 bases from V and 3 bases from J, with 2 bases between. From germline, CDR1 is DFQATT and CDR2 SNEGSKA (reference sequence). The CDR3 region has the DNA TGCAGTGCTAGAGACGAAGAGACCCAGTACTTC. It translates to CSARDEETQYF.